Each of the 2 T cell receptor beta chains below was sequenced from the same sample in a study of T cell responses to AZD1222 COVID-19 vaccine. Here immunoSEQ multiplex PCR was the method, and the copy in TCRdb shows in-frame clones only, minus some. Of roughly 150,000 clones listed, 87% are singletons. The specimen comprised peripheral blood, sampled 28 days after the second AZD1222 dose. These receptors originate from an adult who received the AZD1222 COVID-19 vaccine.

This clone was seen once. The gene calls are TRBV7-6 and TRBJ2-1; 13 positions agree with TRBD2. This CDR3 is 16 amino acids long. The V gene end was trimmed by 5 bases and the J gene end by 2 bases; junction bases not matched to a gene: 3. Germline CDR1 is SGHVS and CDR2 is FNYEAQ. The CDR3 spells CASSELAGGPYNEQFF. The CDR3 DNA follows: TGTGCCAGCAGCGAACTAGCGGGAGGGCCCTACAATGAGCAGTTCTTC.

This chain uses TRBV2 with TRBJ1-1; D possibly corresponds to TRBD1 (6 bases). Trimming took off 6 bases at V and 5 bases at J, with 10 bases between the two ends. In germline, CDR1 is SNHLY, CDR2 FYNNEI. The CDR3 is 12 residues long. This CDR3 is CASREQGTEAFF. The CDR3 region has the DNA TGTGCCAGCAGGGAACAGGGAACTGAAGCTTTCTTT.